Included here is one TCR beta chain sequence, with context. Its matching antigen is unknown. This sample stems from a study of T-cell reconstitution after alpha-beta-depleted transplantation in children. Study conclusions and caveats: About two months after transplant, alpha-beta T cells reportedly came from several hundred expanded graft clones. After one year, T-cell counts and TCRbeta diversity mostly came from new T cells.

V shed 2 bases and J shed 3 bases, with 4 bases lying between them. The germline CDR1 and CDR2 sequences are MNHEY and SVGAGI. The CDR3 spans 12 residues. Preparing the TCRbeta library involved the use of unique molecular identifiers. MiXCR was run by TCRdb on the PCR reads, yielding one entry per CDR3 protein. The repertoire includes hundreds of thousands of distinct CDR3 sequences, around 13% of them detected once, and 0.79% sits in the top ten. Sequencing was performed on PBMCs, taken before TCRalphabeta/CD19-depleted stem cell transplant. The clonotype was recovered from a girl aged 2-9 years with congenital amegakaryocytic thrombocytopenia, due to receive a stem cell transplant. The chain has TRBV6-5 and TRBJ1-2; no definite D call. CDR3 protein: CASSYRDYGYTF. CDR3 coding DNA: TGTGCCAGCAGTTACAGGGACTATGGCTACACCTTC.